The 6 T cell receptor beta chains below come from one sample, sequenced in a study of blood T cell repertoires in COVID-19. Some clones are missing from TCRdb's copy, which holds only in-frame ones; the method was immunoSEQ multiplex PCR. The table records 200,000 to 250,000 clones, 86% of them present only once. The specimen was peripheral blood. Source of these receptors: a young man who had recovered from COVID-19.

CDR3 amino acids: CASRTTLDRGGKEAFF. DNA for the CDR3: TGTGCCAGCAGGACAACGCTAGACAGGGGGGGCAAAGAAGCTTTCTTT. The chain has TRBV2 and TRBJ1-1; 9 bases line up with TRBD1. This CDR3 is 16 amino acids long. The V segment lost 6 bases and the J segment 8 bases; nucleotides outside the gene matches: 16. CDR1 is SNHLY and CDR2 is FYNNEI in the germline V gene.

DNA of the CDR3: TGTGCCAGAGACAGGGATCAGCCCCAGCATTTT. Residues: CARDRDQPQHF. The chain carries TRBV19 and TRBJ1-5; 7 bases line up with TRBD1. The CDR3 extends over 11 amino acids. The germline gives CDR1 LNHDA, CDR2 SQIVND (reference sequence). V was pared by 9 bases and J by 5 bases, with 1 base of the junction left unmatched.

CDR3 residues: CASSDVQGWRTEAFF. Written as DNA, the CDR3 is TGTGCCAGCAGTGATGTCCAGGGGTGGCGAACTGAAGCTTTCTTT. This chain links TRBV2 with TRBJ1-1; tentatively, D is TRBD1 (6 bases). The V gene's germline CDR1 is SNHLY and CDR2 FYNNEI. This CDR3 spans 15 amino acids. V lost 3 bases and J lost 5, with 16 bases in between.

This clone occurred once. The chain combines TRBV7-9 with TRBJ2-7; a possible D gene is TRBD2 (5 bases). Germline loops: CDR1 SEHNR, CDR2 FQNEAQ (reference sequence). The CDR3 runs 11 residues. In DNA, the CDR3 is TGTGTAATTAGCGACTCCTACGAGCAGTACTTC. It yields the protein CVISDSYEQYF.

This CDR3 is CASSLATAGGTVGEQFF. The CDR3 bases are TGCGCCAGCAGCTTGGCCACGGCGGGGGGTACCGTGGGGGAGCAGTTCTTC. The chain is built from TRBV5-1 and TRBJ2-1, with 8 bases identical to TRBD2. The trim removed 0 bases at V and 10 bases at J, leaving 15 bases unmatched. CDR1 is SGHRS and CDR2 is YFSETQ in the germline V gene. The length of the CDR3 is 17 residues.

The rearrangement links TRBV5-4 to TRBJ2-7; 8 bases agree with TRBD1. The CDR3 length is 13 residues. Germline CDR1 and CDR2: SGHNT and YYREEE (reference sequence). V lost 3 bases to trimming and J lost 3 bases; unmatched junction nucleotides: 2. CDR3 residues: CASSSDRGYEQYF. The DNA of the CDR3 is TGTGCCAGCAGCTCCGACAGGGGCTACGAGCAGTACTTC.